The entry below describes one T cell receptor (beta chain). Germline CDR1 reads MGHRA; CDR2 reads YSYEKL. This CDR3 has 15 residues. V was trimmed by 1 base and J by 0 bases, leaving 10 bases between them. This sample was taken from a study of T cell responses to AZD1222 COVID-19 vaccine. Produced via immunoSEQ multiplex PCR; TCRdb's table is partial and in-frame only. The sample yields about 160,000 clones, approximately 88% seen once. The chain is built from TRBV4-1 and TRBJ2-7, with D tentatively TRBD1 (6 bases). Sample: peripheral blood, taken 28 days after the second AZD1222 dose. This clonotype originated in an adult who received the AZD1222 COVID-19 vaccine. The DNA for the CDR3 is TGCGCCAGCAGCCAAGTTCCAGGGGTCTCCTACGAGCAGTACTTC. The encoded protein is CASSQVPGVSYEQYF.